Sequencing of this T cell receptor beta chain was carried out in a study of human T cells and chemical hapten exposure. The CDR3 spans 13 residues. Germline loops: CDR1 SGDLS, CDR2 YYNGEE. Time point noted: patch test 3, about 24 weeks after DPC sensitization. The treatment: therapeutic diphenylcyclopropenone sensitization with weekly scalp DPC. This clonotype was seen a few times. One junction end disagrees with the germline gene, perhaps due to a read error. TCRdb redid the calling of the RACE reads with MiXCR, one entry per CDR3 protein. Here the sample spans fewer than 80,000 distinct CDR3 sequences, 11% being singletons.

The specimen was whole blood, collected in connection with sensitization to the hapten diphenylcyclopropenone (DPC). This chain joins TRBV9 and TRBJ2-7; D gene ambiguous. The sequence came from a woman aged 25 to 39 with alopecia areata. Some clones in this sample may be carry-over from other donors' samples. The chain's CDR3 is CASSVIDSSEQYF. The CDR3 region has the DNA TGTGCCAGCAGCGTCATAGATTCCTCCGAGCAGTACTTC.